The rows below give T cell receptor beta chains drawn from one sample of a study of blood T cell repertoires in COVID-19. Assay: immunoSEQ multiplex PCR; the TCRdb copy retains only in-frame clones and omits some. This table holds 110,000 or so clones, approximately 87% found once. Sequenced sample: peripheral blood. Receptors were obtained from a man in his sixties with acute or convalescent COVID-19. The CDR3 runs from the conserved cysteine through the conserved F or W. The D gene is left open where the match is weak. The size entry is marked missing in some rows and otherwise reads once, few, many or a size class.

d_gene,abundance,j_gene,v_gene,CDR3aa,CDR3nt
.,.,TRBJ2-1,TRBV3-1/TRBV3-2,CASSYQGSYNEQFF,TGTGCCAGCAGCTACCAGGGTTCCTACAATGAGCAGTTCTTC
TRBD2,.,TRBJ2-1,TRBV5-4,CASSLRRELYNEQFF,TGTGCCAGCAGCTTAAGGCGGGAGCTTTACAATGAGCAGTTCTTC
.,.,TRBJ1-1,TRBV7-3,CASSLGGRGRKAFF,TGTGCCAGCAGCTTAGGGGGCCGAGGTAGGAAGGCTTTCTTT
TRBD1,.,TRBJ2-7,TRBV3-1/TRBV3-2,CASSQDGQGSDYEQYF,TGTGCCAGCAGCCAAGATGGACAGGGATCCGACTACGAGCAGTACTTC
.,.,TRBJ2-1,TRBV4-1,CASSQYWQGPYNEQFF,TGCGCCAGCAGCCAGTATTGGCAGGGTCCCTACAATGAGCAGTTCTTC
.,.,TRBJ2-1,TRBV27,CASSLNRGGAIYNEQFF,TGTGCCAGCAGTTTGAATCGTGGCGGGGCTATCTACAATGAGCAGTTCTTC
.,.,TRBJ2-1,TRBV4-3,CASSQDRVAAGEQFF,TGCGCCAGCAGCCAAGATCGGGTAGCCGCCGGGGAGCAGTTCTTC
TRBD2,.,TRBJ2-7,TRBV6-6,CASSSLLAGLSYEQYF,TGTGCCAGCAGTTCGCTTTTAGCGGGACTCTCCTACGAGCAGTACTTC
.,.,TRBJ2-7,TRBV7-6,CASSTDLFGEQYF,TGTGCCAGCAGCACGGACTTGTTTGGCGAGCAGTACTTC
.,.,TRBJ1-5,TRBV7-8,CASSLRLEGNQPQHF,TGTGCCAGCAGCTTAAGGTTAGAGGGCAATCAGCCCCAGCATTTT
TRBD1,.,TRBJ2-5,TRBV24-1,CATRAGDRGQETQYF,TGTGCCACCAGGGCAGGGGACAGGGGCCAAGAGACCCAGTACTTC
TRBD1,once,TRBJ2-5,TRBV9,CASSVEGQGETQYF,TGTGCCAGCAGCGTAGAGGGACAGGGTGAGACCCAGTACTTC
.,few,TRBJ1-2,TRBV6-6,CASSYAGGGGYTF,TGTGCCAGCAGCTACGCTGGGGGGGGCGGCTACACCTTC
.,.,TRBJ1-1,TRBV6-5,CASTTEGTAFF,TGTGCCAGCACTACGGAGGGGACCGCTTTCTTT
TRBD1,.,TRBJ2-1,TRBV19,CASNQGQEYNEQFF,TGTGCCAGTAATCAGGGACAGGAATACAATGAGCAGTTCTTC
.,.,TRBJ1-2,TRBV12-3/TRBV12-4,CASSLQGLYGYTF,TGTGCCAGCAGTCTTCAGGGTCTCTATGGCTACACCTTC
TRBD1,.,TRBJ2-1,TRBV28,CASSSPQGHNEQFF,TGTGCCAGCAGTTCTCCACAGGGGCACAATGAGCAGTTCTTC
.,once,TRBJ1-5,TRBV25-1,CASSAGGENQPQHF,TGTGCCAGCAGTGCGGGGGGGGAGAATCAGCCCCAGCATTTT
.,.,TRBJ2-2,TRBV27,CASSFAGRRELFF,TGTGCCAGCAGTTTTGCTGGGCGCCGGGAGCTGTTTTTT
.,once,TRBJ1-5,TRBV6-2/TRBV6-3,CASSQRSRGSNQPQHF,TGTGCCAGCAGTCAACGGAGCAGGGGAAGCAATCAGCCCCAGCATTTT
.,.,TRBJ2-2,TRBV19,CASSILPGTGELFF,TGTGCCAGTAGTATACTACCGGGGACCGGGGAGCTGTTTTTT
.,few,TRBJ2-7,TRBV24-1,CATSDRTGFHEQYF,TGTGCCACCAGTGACCGCACAGGGTTCCACGAGCAGTACTTC
TRBD1,.,TRBJ2-7,TRBV9,CASSVDTGGEQYF,TGTGCCAGCAGCGTAGACACAGGGGGCGAGCAGTACTTC
TRBD1,.,TRBJ1-6,TRBV19,CASSDRGNSPLHF,TGTGCCAGTAGCGACAGGGGTAATTCACCCCTCCACTTT
.,.,TRBJ2-3,TRBV19,CASSPGSTDTQYF,TGTGCCAGTAGTCCGGGTAGCACAGATACGCAGTATTTT
TRBD1,.,TRBJ2-7,TRBV5-1,CASSYRQGSSYEQYF,TGCGCCAGCAGCTATAGACAGGGGAGCTCCTACGAGCAGTACTTC
.,once,TRBJ2-2,TRBV5-4,CASSIGAGQDGELFF,TGTGCCAGCAGCATTGGAGCGGGACAGGACGGGGAGCTGTTTTTT
TRBD2,.,TRBJ2-1,TRBV27,CASGIRREVRDEQFF,TGTGCCAGCGGTATCCGGCGGGAGGTGCGCGATGAGCAGTTCTTC
.,.,TRBJ2-1,TRBV5-4,CASSMGLLLYNEQFF,TGTGCCAGCAGCATGGGACTTTTACTCTACAATGAGCAGTTCTTC
TRBD2,.,TRBJ2-1,TRBV24-1,CATSDSGTSGGGEQFF,TGTGCCACCAGTGACTCTGGGACTAGCGGGGGAGGCGAGCAGTTCTTC
TRBD1,few,TRBJ2-2,TRBV11-2,CASSLQGANTGELFF,TGTGCCAGCAGCCTACAGGGGGCGAACACCGGGGAGCTGTTTTTT